This entry is about one TCR beta chain. Original processing notes: Nucleated cell number was recorded as an estimate derived from reference gene primer amplification. Generated by immunoSEQ multiplex PCR, the TCRdb table keeps only in-frame clones and is missing some. V, J and clone size were drawn from that table, and D and trimming were deduced from the DNA. The sample yields 99,000 or so clones, approximately 83% seen once. This sample was included in a study of blood T cell repertoires in COVID-19. Study in general: Researchers got acute and convalescent COVID-19 samples from the United States, Italy and Spain. Sample material is recorded as cDNA or gDNA derived from T cells, B-cell-depleted T cells, or PBMCs.

What was sequenced was peripheral blood. The sequence derives from a middle-aged man with acute or convalescent COVID-19.

The CDR3, as DNA: TGTGCCAGCAGTTTCCACATCTCCTACGAGCAGTACTTC. It translates to CASSFHISYEQYF. J is TRBJ2-7 and V is TRBV28, with D unresolved. CDR3 size: 13 residues. The V end was cut by 3 bases, the J end by 0 bases, with 6 bases between. Germline lookup yields CDR1 MDHEN and CDR2 SYDVKM.